One and the same sample provided the 8 T cell receptor beta chains below, sequenced in a study of T cells in Graves' hyperthyroidism and ophthalmopathy. Authors of the study amplified TCR beta CDR3 regions from RNA transcripts. Initially, a first-round RT-PCR of the TCR CDR3 employed the HTBI primer set. TCRdb analysed the multiplex PCR reads with MiXCR anew, one entry per CDR3 protein. The top ten hold approximately 15% of the sample, which has around 530,000 distinct CDR3 sequences, 17% seen once. Material: blood. These TCRs come from a woman in her late teens or twenties with Graves' ophthalmopathy.

This clonotype was seen ten or more times. The chain is built from TRBV2 and TRBJ1-4; 8 positions agree with TRBD1. This CDR3 has 16 amino acids. The ends lost 4 bases at V and 8 bases at J; junction bases unmatched: 12. Germline loops: CDR1 SNHLY, CDR2 FYNNEI. The CDR3, as DNA: TGTGCCAGCAGTGGGACAGGGCCCAATCCAATCGAAAAACTGTTTTTT. Its protein is CASSGTGPNPIEKLFF.

This rearrangement joins TRBV20-1 to TRBJ1-6; a possible D gene is TRBD1 (5 bases). Looked up from germline, CDR1 is DFQATT and CDR2 is SNEGSKA (reference sequence). The V gene lost 2 bases and the J gene lost 7 bases, with 24 bases spanning the gap. The CDR3 is made up of 18 amino acids. Here the CDR3 DNA reads TGCAGTGCTAGACAAGAAGACAGATCTTCAAACCCGAATTCACCCCTCCACTTT. Protein sequence: CSARQEDRSSNPNSPLHF.

In its sample, this clonotype was seen many times. This sequence joins TRBV7-8 and TRBJ1-6; D gene unclear. Germline lookup yields CDR1 SGHVS and CDR2 FQNEAQ. The CDR3 runs to 16 residues. Trimming left V 7 bases short and J 5 bases short, with 18 bases between. CDR3 DNA sequence: TGTGCCAGCACCCTGGACGCGGGAATCCATAATTCACCCCTCCACTTT. This translates into CASTLDAGIHNSPLHF.

This clonotype was detected ten times or more. The rearrangement uses TRBV7-2 and TRBJ2-5; TRBD2 matches 12 bases. Germline trimming cut 4 bases from V and 1 base from J; bases unmatched to any gene: 19. The germline V gene has CDR1 SGHTA and CDR2 FQGNSA. The CDR3 runs to 21 residues. CDR3 loop: CASSSQSKWTSGKGSQETQYF. The CDR3 DNA sequence: TGTGCCAGCAGCTCCCAGTCCAAGTGGACTAGCGGGAAGGGGTCCCAAGAGACCCAGTACTTC.

Ten or more counts support this clonotype. The chain uses TRBV28 and TRBJ1-5; TRBD1 aligns across 9 bases. V gave up 7 bases and J gave up 4 bases; unmatched junction bases: 5. The V gene's germline CDR1 is MDHEN and CDR2 SYDVKM. This CDR3 region has 14 residues. Here the CDR3 reads CASTWDRVNQPQHF. The CDR3 DNA reads TGTGCCAGCACCTGGGACAGGGTGAATCAGCCCCAGCATTTT.

In its sample, this clonotype was seen many times. This chain uses TRBV30 with TRBJ2-7; TRBD2 matches at 7 bases. Trimming removed 0 bases from V and 5 bases from J; junction bases left unmatched: 7. CDR3 length: 14 residues. The germline CDR1 and CDR2 sequences are GTSNPN and SVGIG (reference sequence). For the CDR3, the DNA is TGTGCCTGGAGTGTACGCGGGAGTGAAAACGAGCAGTACTTC. Translating gives CAWSVRGSENEQYF.

J is TRBJ1-2 and V is TRBV19; 8 nucleotides align to TRBD1. This CDR3 contains 15 residues. Germline values: CDR1 LNHDA, CDR2 SQIVND (reference sequence). J was trimmed by 4 bases and V by 11 bases; bases with no gene match: 15. CDR3 amino acids: CAGGNQGALTYGYTF. CDR3 in DNA: TGTGCCGGTGGAAATCAGGGGGCGTTGACCTATGGCTACACCTTC.

A note on this clonotype: This sequence may be a read error, since a much larger clone differs from it by one base. The chain joins TRBV11-2 to TRBJ2-1; 13 nucleotides line up with TRBD2. Germline V lookup: CDR1 SGHAT, CDR2 FQNNGV. This CDR3 comprises 16 residues. J gave up 4 bases and V 3 bases, and 3 bases lay outside the gene matches. The CDR3: CASSFGTSGTYNEQFF. CDR3 DNA sequence: TGTGCCAGCAGCTTTGGGACTAGCGGGACTTACAATGAGCAGTTCTTC.